The sequence of this T cell receptor (beta chain) was determined in a study of T cells in localized non-small cell lung cancer. This CDR3 contains 14 residues. V lost 3 bases and J lost 7; bases outside the gene matches: 7. Germline assignment: CDR1 KGHSH and CDR2 LQKENI. The table came from immunoSEQ multiplex PCR; TCRdb's copy has only in-frame clones and leaves some out. The repertoire consists of some 16,000 clones, with around 84% occurring once and the leading ten covering roughly a quarter. V usage is TRBV18 and J usage is TRBJ2-7; 9 positions match TRBD1. The clonotype was recovered from an older male donor with stage I lung adenocarcinoma. This specimen consisted of peripheral blood, obtained before any cancer treatment. In nucleotides, the CDR3 is TGTGCCAGCTCACCGGGACAGGGACCAGGGGAGCAGTACTTC. Translation: CASSPGQGPGEQYF. Full variable domain (outside the CDR3, taken from reference TRBV18 and TRBJ2-7): NAGVMQNPRHLVRRRGQEARLRCSPMKGHSHVYWYRQLPEEGLKFMVYLQKENIIDESGMPKERFSAEFPKEGPSILRIQQVVRGDSAAYFCASSPGQGPGEQYFGPGTRLTVT.